The next 18 T cell receptor beta chains were all read from a single sample in a study of blood T cells in healthy people across ages. A second roughly 7 to 11 cycle PCR used barcoded and J-beta primers. TCRdb ran MiXCR on the 5' RACE reads and lists one entry per CDR3 protein. The top ten hold about 10% of the sample, which has about 930,000 distinct CDR3 sequences, almost 30% seen once. In addition, the sample was reused for a study of T cells of mothers and their children.

Material for sequencing was blood. These receptors were collected from a woman aged 40 to 49 in good health.

The chain carries TRBV5-1 and TRBJ1-2, with D maybe TRBD1 (5 bases). The V gene lost 5 bases and the J gene lost 4 bases, with 12 bases spanning the gap. The length of the CDR3 is 13 residues. Germline assignment: CDR1 SGHRS and CDR2 YFSETQ. The CDR3 reads CASRPDGGYGYTF. The CDR3 DNA is TGCGCCAGCAGACCGGATGGGGGCTATGGCTACACCTTC.

This clonotype showed up just a few times. This chain's CDR3 is CASSRTGNMNTEAFF. DNA of the CDR3: TGTGCCAGCAGCCGGACAGGAAACATGAACACTGAAGCTTTCTTT. This chain joins TRBV14 and TRBJ1-1; 7 nucleotides match TRBD1. There are 15 residues in the CDR3. Trimming took 4 bases from V and 0 from J; bases not matched to a gene: 5. Per the germline V gene, CDR1 is SGHDN and CDR2 is FVKESK.

The sample holds a few counts of this clonotype. V usage is TRBV12-3 or TRBV12-4 and J usage is TRBJ1-1, with unresolved D. V lost 7 bases to trimming and J lost 4 bases, with 16 bases between them. This CDR3 region has 14 residues. CDR3 loop: CASIPRGRATEAFF. CDR3 DNA: TGTGCCAGCATCCCCCGTGGGAGGGCCACTGAAGCTTTCTTT.

The V and J genes are TRBV14 and TRBJ1-1; D is ambiguous. The CDR3 loop spans 13 amino acids. Germline assignment: CDR1 SGHDN and CDR2 FVKESK. Between the trimmed V and J ends, which lost 0 bases and 3 bases, there was a span of 5 bases. CDR3 nucleotide sequence: TGTGCCAGCAGCCAAGAGAAGTACACTGAAGCTTTCTTT. Its translation: CASSQEKYTEAFF. The full variable domain, in which reference TRBV14 and TRBJ1-1 provide the parts outside the CDR3, is EAGVTQFPSHSVIEKGQTVTLRCDPISGHDNLYWYRRVMGKEIKFLLHFVKESKQDESGMPNNRFLAERTGGTYSTLKVQPAELEDSGVYFCASSQEKYTEAFFGQGTRLTVV.

In this sample, this clonotype turned up a few times. The rearrangement uses TRBV7-9 and TRBJ2-1, with D possibly TRBD1 on 6 matching bases. This CDR3 comprises 16 residues. Germline CDR1 and CDR2: SEHNR and FQNEAQ (reference sequence). Trimming took off 5 bases at V and 6 bases at J, with 20 bases between the two ends. The CDR3 DNA sequence: TGTGCCAGCAGCCGTTCCCGGGACCTAGGGGGCAATGAGCAGTTCTTC. Amino acids: CASSRSRDLGGNEQFF. The full variable domain, completed using reference TRBV7-9 and TRBJ2-1, is DTGVSQNPRHKITKRGQNVTFRCDPISEHNRLYWYRQTLGQGPEFLTYFQNEAQLEKSRLLSDRFSAERPKGSFSTLEIQRTEQGDSAMYLCASSRSRDLGGNEQFFGPGTRLTVL.

The V and J genes are TRBV29-1 and TRBJ1-1; D not certain. V dropped 4 bases and J dropped 3 bases, with 6 bases sitting between them. Germline V lookup: CDR1 SQVTM, CDR2 ANQGSEA. The CDR3 contains 11 residues. The CDR3 reads CSVVEDTEAFF. CDR3 DNA sequence: TGCAGCGTTGTTGAGGACACTGAAGCTTTCTTT.

A remark on this clonotype: A much larger clone lies one base from this, so it may be a read error. The chain recombines TRBV5-5 with TRBJ2-7; D might be TRBD2 (6 bases). CDR1 and CDR2 (germline): SGHKS, YYEKEE (reference sequence). The CDR3 length is 15 residues. The CDR3 sequence is CASTSMAGFSYERYF. The CDR3 DNA reads as TGTGCCAGCACCTCAATGGCGGGGTTCTCCTACGAGCGGTACTTC.

This clonotype turned up a few times. One end of the junction fails to match germline, which may point to a read error. The genes are TRBV24-1 and TRBJ2-3; 10 bases fit TRBD1. The CDR3 has 15 amino acids. Germline V gene data show CDR1 as KGHDR and CDR2 as SFDVKD. CDR3 coding DNA: TGTACCACCGGGACGACAGGGGGCAGGGCAGATACGCAGTATTTT. This encodes CTTGTTGGRADTQYF.

This clonotype was seen a few times. J is TRBJ2-1 and V is TRBV25-1; no clear D. CDR3 length: 15 amino acids. V dropped 0 bases and J dropped 4 bases, with 10 bases sitting between them. Germline lookup yields CDR1 MGHDK and CDR2 SYGVNS. The CDR3 spells CASSEYIGVYNEQFF. The CDR3 bases are TGTGCCAGCAGTGAATACATCGGTGTATACAATGAGCAGTTCTTC.

Remarks on this clonotype: Just one base apart from a much larger clone, this may be a read error. V usage is TRBV24-1 and J usage is TRBJ2-5; 8 bases align to TRBD1. This CDR3 contains 18 residues. After removal of 2 bases from V and 1 base from J, the junction contained 11 bases not matched to a gene. Germline loops: CDR1 KGHDR, CDR2 SFDVKD. The CDR3 sequence is CATSDSRTGSALQETQYF. The CDR3 nucleotides are TGTGCCACCAGTGATTCACGGACAGGGAGCGCCCTCCAAGAGACCCAGTACTTC.

The table lists this clonotype with a few counts. V is TRBV2 and J is TRBJ1-6, with 7 bases fitting TRBD1. The germline gives CDR1 SNHLY, CDR2 FYNNEI. This CDR3 region has 14 residues. With V trimmed by 6 bases and J by 9 bases, 8 bases remained unmatched. This CDR3 reads CASSRDREGSPLHF. As DNA, the CDR3 is TGTGCCAGCAGCCGTGACAGGGAAGGTTCACCCCTCCACTTT.

The V and J genes are TRBV6-1 and TRBJ2-3; D unresolved. V lost 7 bases, J lost 7 bases, and 21 bases lay in between. The CDR3 contains 15 residues. Germline CDR1 MNHNS, CDR2 SASEGT. The DNA of the CDR3 is TGTGCCAGCACCCCCAGGCAGGCGTTAACACATACGCAGTATTTT. Its translation is CASTPRQALTHTQYF.

In the case of this clonotype: Without the conserved terminal phenylalanine or tryptophan, this CDR3 likely stems from a read error. The limits of the CDR3 on the DNA are not certain, so only TCRdb's listed CDR3 is given. The chain uses TRBV9 and TRBJ2-7; TRBD1 is the table's D call and was not checked against the DNA. The CDR3 extends over 14 residues, inclusive of both ends. CDR1 is SGDLS and CDR2 is YYNGEE in the germline V gene. The CDR3 here is CASSVVPDWLRAVL.

There are a few counts of this clonotype. This chain links TRBV18 with TRBJ2-5; D gene unclear. The CDR3 contains 14 residues. Germline lookup yields CDR1 KGHSH and CDR2 LQKENI. V shed 0 bases and J shed 5 bases, with 10 bases lying between them. DNA for the CDR3: TGTGCCAGCTCACCACCGGCTCGCAGGGAGACCCAGTACTTC. Its protein product is CASSPPARRETQYF.

The chain is built from TRBV7-8 and TRBJ2-1, with D unclear. The CDR3 covers 14 residues. V was cut by 1 base and J by 3 bases, with 7 bases left in between. Germline V lookup: CDR1 SGHVS, CDR2 FQNEAQ. Written as DNA, the CDR3 is TGTGCCAGCAGCTTAGGATCGGACTACAATGAGCAGTTCTTC. Amino acids: CASSLGSDYNEQFF.

The chain recombines TRBV12-3 or TRBV12-4 with TRBJ1-3; perhaps TRBD1 as D (6 bases). Trimming left V 11 bases short and J 0 bases short, with 17 bases between. The CDR3 runs 15 residues. In nucleotides, the CDR3 is TGTGCCGATCGATTAGGGGGGAGCTCTGGAAACACCATATATTTT. This codes for CADRLGGSSGNTIYF.

Only a few counts were recorded for this clonotype. This chain connects TRBV7-8 to TRBJ2-1, with 8 bases fitting TRBD2. Germline-derived CDR1 and CDR2 are SGHVS and FQNEAQ. The CDR3 runs to 18 residues. The trim removed 5 bases at V and 2 bases at J, leaving 14 bases unmatched. The chain's CDR3 is CASSPGLAHQLPYNEQFF. The CDR3 bases are TGTGCCAGCAGCCCCGGACTAGCCCACCAACTACCCTACAATGAGCAGTTCTTC.

This clonotype was found once. This rearrangement joins TRBV18 to TRBJ2-3; TRBD2 might be the D (6 bases). The CDR3 consists of 14 residues. Trimming shortened V by 3 bases and J by 2 bases, and 9 bases separated the two germline ends. CDR1 KGHSH and CDR2 LQKENI come from the germline V gene. CDR3: CASSPGRNTDTQYF. In nucleotides, the CDR3 is TGTGCCAGCTCACCCGGGAGAAACACAGATACGCAGTATTTT.